The 29 T cell receptor beta chains below come from one sample, sequenced in a study of shared clonotypes between healthy human individuals (dated by TCRdb to about 2020). Libraries came from the immunoSEQ multiplex PCR assay. Drawn from immuneACCESS, this table holds only the in-frame rearrangements with V and J called that TCRdb kept. Clones are partly lost; checked studies trace under half to an unresolved V gene and leave the rest unexplained. Across this sample there are around 500,000 clones, with approximately 80% seen only once. The top ten clonotypes cover approximately 12% of the sample. Sequencing input: PBMCs. The origin of the receptors is a woman between 35 and 50 years old in good health. Some clones in this sample may be carry-over from other donors' samples.

The V gene is TRBV30, the J gene TRBJ1-2; the D gene is possibly TRBD1 (6 bases). The germline V gene has CDR1 GTSNPN and CDR2 SVGIG (reference sequence). V lost 7 bases and J lost 4, with 16 bases in between. The CDR3 spans 13 residues. Written as DNA, the CDR3 is TGTGCCTTAATGGCGGAGACAGGCTATGGCTACACCTTC. It specifies CALMAETGYGYTF.

The sample holds one count of this clone. This rearrangement joins TRBV4-3 to TRBJ1-2; 8 bases line up with TRBD1. With 1 base clipped from V and 3 bases from J, the junction kept 7 bases outside the gene matches. CDR1 and CDR2 (germline): LGHNA, YSLEER. CDR3 size: 16 residues. CDR3 protein: CASSQVRSGGDYGYTF. The CDR3 nucleotides read TGCGCCAGCAGCCAAGTTCGGTCAGGGGGCGACTATGGCTACACCTTC.

This clone was counted between two and nine times. Other nucleotide sequences from this sample produce the same CDR3. The chain recombines TRBV7-2 with TRBJ1-1; D gene unclear. The germline V and J ends were trimmed by 1 base and 1 base, with 7 bases remaining between them. The CDR3 sequence is 14 residues long. Per germline, CDR1 SGHTA and CDR2 FQGNSA. DNA of the CDR3: TGTGCCAGCAGCTTAGGTCCCGAGAACACTGAAGCTTTCTTT. Protein: CASSLGPENTEAFF.

CDR3 bases: TGTGCCAGCAGCTTCTCGACCAGAAGCTCCTACAATGAGCAGTTCTTC. Protein: CASSFSTRSSYNEQFF. This rearrangement joins TRBV7-9 to TRBJ2-1; D is undetermined. The CDR3 spans 16 residues. Germline lookup yields CDR1 SEHNR and CDR2 FQNEAQ (reference sequence). Trimming shortened V by 3 bases and J by 0 bases, and 12 bases separated the two germline ends.

This chain connects TRBV5-1 to TRBJ2-1; 10 bases match TRBD2. This CDR3 has 15 amino acids. Germline V lookup: CDR1 SGHRS, CDR2 YFSETQ. Trimming cost V 3 bases and J 8 bases; bases outside gene matches: 8. CDR3 amino acids: CASSSQAGGPDEQFF. For the CDR3, the DNA is TGCGCCAGCAGCTCACAAGCGGGAGGGCCTGATGAGCAGTTCTTC.

This clone was counted a single time. The chain combines TRBV6-5 with TRBJ2-1, with 13 nucleotides matching TRBD2. J gave up 9 bases and V 6 bases, and 5 bases lay outside the gene matches. The CDR3 runs to 14 residues. Germline lookup yields CDR1 MNHEY and CDR2 SVGAGI. The CDR3: CASSELAGGGEQFF. CDR3 DNA sequence: TGTGCCAGCAGCGAACTAGCGGGAGGGGGTGAGCAGTTCTTC.

V usage is TRBV5-1 and J usage is TRBJ1-5; D remains ambiguous. Germline V gene sequence: CDR1 SGHRS, CDR2 YFSETQ. The V gene lost 0 bases and the J gene lost 6 bases, with 10 bases spanning the gap. There are 14 residues in the CDR3. The CDR3 sequence: CASSLDGWGQPQHF. The CDR3 DNA reads as TGCGCCAGCAGCTTGGATGGGTGGGGTCAGCCCCAGCATTTT.

This clone was counted a single time. The chain has TRBV7-3 and TRBJ2-7, with 9 bases lining up with TRBD1. Losses at the gene ends were 4 bases for V and 5 bases for J; bases not matched to a gene: 9. This CDR3 has 15 amino acids. Germline loops: CDR1 SGHTA, CDR2 FQGTGA. The CDR3 nucleotides are TGTGCCAGCAGCTCCGGTCCCGGGACAGGGAACGAGCAGTACTTC. It is translated as CASSSGPGTGNEQYF. Supplemented by reference TRBV7-3 and TRBJ2-7, the full variable domain reads GAGVSQTPSNKVTEKGKYVELRCDPISGHTALYWYRQSLGQGPEFLIYFQGTGAADDSGLPNDRFFAVRPEGSVSTLKIQRTERGDSAVYLCASSSGPGTGNEQYFGPGTRLTVT.

V gene TRBV9 combines with J gene TRBJ2-5; D not resolved. Per germline, CDR1 SGDLS and CDR2 YYNGEE. The CDR3 sequence is 15 residues long. V lost 0 bases, J lost 3 bases, and 12 bases lay in between. The CDR3 DNA is TGTGCCAGCAGCGTAGGTAACCGCCTGGAAGAGACCCAGTACTTC. It yields the protein CASSVGNRLEETQYF.

The genes are TRBV30 and TRBJ1-2, with a tentative D call TRBD1 (6 bases). The CDR3 consists of 15 residues. CDR1 and CDR2 (germline): GTSNPN, SVGIG (reference sequence). Trimming removed 0 bases from V and 4 bases from J, with 15 bases in between. Here the CDR3 DNA reads TGTGCCTGGAGTGTACAACCAGGGGCAGGCTATGGCTACACCTTC. Residues: CAWSVQPGAGYGYTF.

J is TRBJ1-2 and V is TRBV10-2; D not resolved. With 5 bases removed from V and 8 bases from J, the gap between germline ends came to 15 bases. CDR1 WSHSY and CDR2 SAAADI come from the germline V gene. CDR3 size: 13 residues. The CDR3 spells CASSLTYDRGYTF. In nucleotides, the CDR3 is TGCGCCAGCAGTCTCACCTACGATCGAGGCTACACCTTC.

The rearrangement links TRBV2 to TRBJ2-7, with D unclear. CDR1 and CDR2 from the germline V gene are SNHLY and FYNNEI. V was trimmed by 7 bases and J by 0 bases, leaving 13 bases between them. The CDR3 extends over 14 amino acids. CDR3 bases: TGTGCCAGCACCCACTCTCGGCCCTCCTACGAGCAGTACTTC. It encodes CASTHSRPSYEQYF.

The J gene is TRBJ2-7, the V gene TRBV7-2; 8 bases match TRBD1. After removal of 3 bases from V and 3 bases from J, the junction contained 10 bases not matched to a gene. From germline, CDR1 is SGHTA and CDR2 FQGNSA. The CDR3 is 16 residues long. Here the CDR3 reads CASSFRGQGAFYEQYF. As DNA, the CDR3 is TGTGCCAGCAGCTTCCGGGGGCAGGGGGCGTTCTACGAGCAGTACTTC.

The chain links TRBV11-3 to TRBJ2-2, with no clear D. The V and J ends lost 2 bases and 2 bases respectively, with 9 bases between them. Germline V gene lookup returns CDR1 SGHNT and CDR2 YENEEA. This CDR3 region has 15 residues. This CDR3 reads CASSLSGDNTGELFF. As DNA, the CDR3 is TGTGCCAGCAGCTTATCAGGAGACAACACCGGGGAGCTGTTTTTT. Full variable domain (remainder filled in from reference TRBV11-3 and TRBJ2-2): EAGVVQSPRYKIIEKKQPVAFWCNPISGHNTLYWYLQNLGQGPELLIRYENEEAVDDSQLPKDRFSAERLKGVDSTLKIQPAELGDSAVYLCASSLSGDNTGELFFGEGSRLTVL.

This clone was counted a few times. This chain uses TRBV7-8 with TRBJ2-5, with D perhaps TRBD2 (5 bases). Germline V CDR1 and CDR2: SGHVS, FQNEAQ. CDR3 size: 14 residues. The V and J ends lost 2 bases and 4 bases respectively, with 11 bases between them. CDR3 nucleotide sequence: TGTGCCAGCAGCTTAAGCGCTAGCTCAGAGACCCAGTACTTC. Protein: CASSLSASSETQYF.

The chain has TRBV5-1 and TRBJ2-3; 8 bases align to TRBD2. Germline V gene sequence: CDR1 SGHRS, CDR2 YFSETQ. Trimming removed 5 bases from V and 2 bases from J; junction bases left unmatched: 7. This CDR3 is built from 15 residues. This CDR3 reads CASSFQTSATDTQYF. The CDR3 bases are TGCGCCAGCAGTTTTCAGACTAGCGCCACAGATACGCAGTATTTT.

This chain connects TRBV4-3 to TRBJ1-5; the match to TRBD1 covers 8 bases. Trimming cost V 0 bases and J 9 bases; bases outside gene matches: 7. The germline CDR1 and CDR2 sequences are LGHNA and YSLEER. The CDR3 runs to 15 residues. CDR3 sequence: CASSQERTGTWPQHF. CDR3 DNA: TGCGCCAGCAGCCAAGAGAGGACAGGGACGTGGCCCCAGCATTTT.

V is TRBV5-6 and J is TRBJ1-1; no definite D call. Between the trimmed V and J ends, which lost 2 bases and 4 bases, there was a span of 9 bases. Germline CDR1 is SGHDT and CDR2 is YYEEEE. This CDR3 comprises 13 residues. The DNA of the CDR3 is TGTGCCAGCAGCTTCTTAGGGCTCACTGAAGCTTTCTTT. It encodes CASSFLGLTEAFF. Full variable domain (outside the CDR3, taken from reference TRBV5-6 and TRBJ1-1): DAGVTQSPTHLIKTRGQQVTLRCSPKSGHDTVSWYQQALGQGPQFIFQYYEEEERQRGNFPDRFSGHQFPNYSSELNVNALLLGDSALYLCASSFLGLTEAFFGQGTRLTVV.

This clone was observed at least ten times. Other DNA sequences in the same sample also yield this CDR3. V is TRBV13 and J is TRBJ1-1; 7 bases match TRBD1. This CDR3 comprises 13 residues. Germline V gene sequence: CDR1 PRHDT, CDR2 FYEKMQ (reference sequence). Losses at the gene ends were 1 base for V and 8 bases for J; bases not matched to a gene: 4. CDR3 loop: CASSLVRGREAFF. The CDR3 DNA reads TGTGCCAGCAGCTTAGTTAGGGGGCGAGAAGCTTTCTTT. The full variable domain, completed using reference TRBV13 and TRBJ1-1, is AAGVIQSPRHLIKEKRETATLKCYPIPRHDTVYWYQQGPGQDPQFLISFYEKMQSDKGSIPDRFSAQQFSDYHSELNMSSLELGDSALYFCASSLVRGREAFFGQGTRLTVV.

There are a few counts of this clone. Other DNA sequences in the same sample also yield this CDR3. V gene TRBV4-1 combines with J gene TRBJ2-3; D gene unclear. This CDR3 region has 15 residues. Germline loops: CDR1 MGHRA, CDR2 YSYEKL. Trimming took off 0 bases at V and 1 base at J, with 8 bases between the two ends. CDR3 nucleotide sequence: TGCGCCAGCAGCCAAGAGGCCATTCGCACAGATACGCAGTATTTT. This codes for CASSQEAIRTDTQYF.

This clone has a count of ten or more. V and J are TRBV29-1 and TRBJ2-5; TRBD1 matches 8 bases. With 4 bases clipped from V and 1 base from J, the junction kept 8 bases outside the gene matches. Germline V lookup: CDR1 SQVTM, CDR2 ANQGSEA. The CDR3 runs to 15 residues. The CDR3 bases are TGCAGCGTTGGAGGGCTGACAGGGGCCCAAGAGACCCAGTACTTC. Its protein is CSVGGLTGAQETQYF.

J is TRBJ2-1 and V is TRBV18; 9 nucleotides line up with TRBD2. Unmatched junction bases numbered 9, after V lost 2 bases and J lost 7 bases. The CDR3 loop spans 16 amino acids. Germline V CDR1 and CDR2: KGHSH, LQKENI. The CDR3 DNA reads as TGTGCCAGCTCACCAATCTCTAGCGGGGCGGGAAATGAGCAGTTCTTC. It specifies CASSPISSGAGNEQFF.

This chain connects TRBV6-1 to TRBJ2-7; D remains ambiguous. V was pared by 7 bases and J by 7 bases, with 14 bases between. This CDR3 is 12 amino acids long. Per the germline V gene, CDR1 is MNHNS and CDR2 is SASEGT. The CDR3 bases are TGTGCCAGCAAACCCCCCTTTTGGGAGCAGTACTTC. The encoded protein is CASKPPFWEQYF.

As DNA, the CDR3 is TGCAGCGTTGAAGGCCGCGGGGGGAGCACAGATACGCAGTATTTT. It yields the protein CSVEGRGGSTDTQYF. V and J are TRBV29-1 and TRBJ2-3, with TRBD2 matching 8 bases. The V segment lost 1 base and the J segment 0 bases; nucleotides outside the gene matches: 3. From germline, CDR1 is SQVTM and CDR2 ANQGSEA. The CDR3 loop spans 15 amino acids.

CDR3 sequence: CASTSTQGFGEKLFF. The CDR3 coding sequence is TGTGCCAGCACAAGCACTCAGGGGTTTGGTGAAAAACTGTTTTTT. This chain connects TRBV28 to TRBJ1-4; tentatively, D is TRBD1 (6 bases). Germline CDR1 reads MDHEN; CDR2 reads SYDVKM. The CDR3 length is 15 residues. Trimming took 7 bases from V and 7 from J, leaving 19 bases between them.

The genes are TRBV30 and TRBJ1-3; possibly TRBD1 for D (5 bases). Trimming cost V 0 bases and J 4 bases, with 10 bases left between them. The CDR3 extends over 14 amino acids. Per the germline V gene, CDR1 is GTSNPN and CDR2 is SVGIG (reference sequence). The CDR3 here is CAWSVSREGNTIYF. The CDR3 DNA follows: TGTGCCTGGAGTGTTTCCAGGGAGGGAAACACCATATATTTT.

This clone was counted many times. In the same sample, other DNA sequences code for this CDR3. J is TRBJ1-3 and V is TRBV7-9; 8 bases are a match to TRBD1. This CDR3 is built from 16 residues. V shed 1 base, J shed 2 bases, and the junction held 4 bases outside the gene matches. CDR1 and CDR2 from the germline V gene are SEHNR and FQNEAQ (reference sequence). This chain's CDR3 is CASSLDGRGPGNTIYF. In DNA, the CDR3 is TGTGCCAGCAGCTTAGATGGCAGGGGGCCTGGAAACACCATATATTTT.

This chain uses TRBV5-4 with TRBJ2-1; 9 bases are shared with TRBD2. Germline CDR1 reads SGHNT; CDR2 reads YYREEE (reference sequence). CDR3 length: 15 amino acids. V gave up 7 bases and J gave up 6 bases; unmatched junction bases: 11. The CDR3 is CASRLGGGRANEQFF. Written as DNA, the CDR3 is TGTGCCAGCCGCCTGGGTGGCGGGAGGGCCAATGAGCAGTTCTTC.

The genes are TRBV4-3 and TRBJ1-2; D might be TRBD1 (5 bases). The CDR3 spans 14 residues. Between the trimmed V and J ends, which lost 0 bases and 7 bases, there was a span of 12 bases. Germline-derived CDR1 and CDR2 are LGHNA and YSLEER. The CDR3 reads CASSQDPRAAGYTF. The DNA for the CDR3 is TGCGCCAGCAGCCAAGATCCCAGGGCGGCTGGCTACACCTTC.